The 4 T cell receptor beta chains below come from one sample, sequenced in a study of cytomegalovirus exposure and HLA in healthy donors. It was with 60 Vbeta and 13 Jbeta primers that the PCR ran. Profiling relied on immunoSEQ multiplex PCR, and the TCRdb table lists in-frame clones only, not all of them. This sample yields 150,000 to 200,000 clones, of which roughly 74% are seen a single time; roughly 6% belongs to the top ten. The sample was PBMCs. The origin of the receptors is a woman in her twenties or thirties in good health and CMV-seropositive.

This chain joins TRBV6-6 and TRBJ2-7, with TRBD2 as a possible D gene (6 bases). Per germline, CDR1 MNHNY and CDR2 SVGAGI (reference sequence). Trimming left V 8 bases short and J 2 bases short, with 10 bases between. This CDR3 has 12 residues. The CDR3 protein is CASRGGPYEQYF. The CDR3 DNA reads TGTGCCAGCCGGGGAGGTCCCTACGAGCAGTACTTC.

V usage is TRBV20-1 and J usage is TRBJ1-5; D is unresolved. Per the germline V gene, CDR1 is DFQATT and CDR2 is SNEGSKA (reference sequence). Trimming stripped 2 bases from V and 10 bases from J, with 9 bases between. The CDR3 has 11 amino acids. DNA for the CDR3: TGCAGTGCTAGATTTCCGGGTCCCCAGCATTTT. This sequence encodes CSARFPGPQHF.

V usage is TRBV7-2 and J usage is TRBJ2-7; D call uncertain. The V gene's germline CDR1 is SGHTA and CDR2 FQGNSA. The CDR3 is 12 residues long. The V and J ends lost 5 bases and 6 bases respectively, with 11 bases between them. CDR3 bases: TGTGCCAGCAGCCCTCCCGTCGGCGAGCAGTACTTC. It encodes CASSPPVGEQYF.

The chain links TRBV14 to TRBJ2-2; no definite D call. CDR1 SGHDN and CDR2 FVKESK come from the germline V gene. Trimming took off 4 bases at V and 1 base at J, with 7 bases between the two ends. The CDR3 is 14 residues long. Here the CDR3 reads CASSPNMNTGELFF. The DNA of the CDR3 is TGTGCCAGCAGCCCCAACATGAACACCGGGGAGCTGTTTTTT. Full variable domain (missing parts from reference TRBV14 and TRBJ2-2): EAGVTQFPSHSVIEKGQTVTLRCDPISGHDNLYWYRRVMGKEIKFLLHFVKESKQDESGMPNNRFLAERTGGTYSTLKVQPAELEDSGVYFCASSPNMNTGELFFGEGSRLTVL.